Each of the 13 T cell receptor beta chains below was sequenced from the same sample in a study of T cells in Graves' hyperthyroidism and ophthalmopathy. Amplified regions were TCR beta CDR3 sequences from RNA transcripts. With the HTBI primer set, the TCR CDR3 went through a first round of RT-PCR. TCRdb independently ran MiXCR on the multiplex PCR reads; one entry per CDR3 protein. The data contain fewer than 650,000 distinct CDR3 sequences, 46% of them singletons. Sequencing used peripheral blood or thyroid tissue (not recorded which). The origin of the receptors is an adult woman with Graves' disease, either hyperthyroidism or ophthalmopathy (not recorded which).

The sample holds a few counts of this clonotype. The genes are TRBV7-6 and TRBJ1-3, with a tentative D call TRBD1 (5 bases). CDR3 size: 16 residues. Per the germline V gene, CDR1 is SGHVS and CDR2 is FNYEAQ. The V and J ends lost 6 bases and 0 bases respectively, with 15 bases between them. In DNA form, the CDR3 reads TGTGCCAGCAGTGATACCAGGGCCTACTCTGGAAACACCATATATTTT. This gives the protein CASSDTRAYSGNTIYF.

This clonotype was picked up one time. The chain couples TRBV10-3 to TRBJ1-5, with D hard to call. Trimming took off 3 bases at V and 3 bases at J, with 9 bases between the two ends. In germline, CDR1 is ENHRY, CDR2 SYGVKD. The length of the CDR3 is 14 residues. CDR3 loop: CAISEGRNNQPQHF. The CDR3 DNA reads TGTGCCATCAGTGAAGGGCGGAACAATCAGCCCCAGCATTTT.

This sequence joins TRBV9 and TRBJ2-5; D ambiguous. Per the germline V gene, CDR1 is SGDLS and CDR2 is YYNGEE. V shed 1 base and J shed 0 bases, with 7 bases lying between them. The CDR3 is 14 residues long. The CDR3 DNA follows: TGTGCCAGCAGCGTAAGTGGGTACCAAGAGACCCAGTACTTC. Protein: CASSVSGYQETQYF.

V and J are TRBV7-9 and TRBJ2-6; TRBD2 agrees at 9 bases. The CDR3 consists of 19 residues. The V and J ends lost 5 bases and 0 bases, in that order; junction bases with no gene match: 11. Per the germline V gene, CDR1 is SEHNR and CDR2 is FQNEAQ (reference sequence). CDR3 in DNA: TGTGCCAGCAGCCCGCATAGCGGGAGTTTAGACTCTGGGGCCAACGTCCTGACTTTC. Its protein is CASSPHSGSLDSGANVLTF.

This clonotype was counted a few times. The chain is built from TRBV29-1 and TRBJ2-7, with 7 bases aligning to TRBD1. Germline-derived CDR1 and CDR2 are SQVTM and ANQGSEA. V was pared by 8 bases and J by 1 base, with 8 bases of the junction left unmatched. CDR3 length equals 13 residues. The CDR3 DNA follows: TGCAGCACCAAAGGGGGCCCGTCCTACGAGCAGTACTTC. Protein sequence: CSTKGGPSYEQYF.

This chain links TRBV6-1 with TRBJ1-2; D is perhaps TRBD1 (5 bases). Germline V gives CDR1 MNHNS, CDR2 SASEGT. The CDR3 totals 13 residues. Trimming removed 5 bases at V and 12 bases at J, with 19 bases between. CDR3 in DNA: TGTGCCAGCAGTCCTAGCCAGGGCTCTGGAAACACCTTC. This codes for CASSPSQGSGNTF.

V is TRBV27 and J is TRBJ2-7, with no clear D. Germline values: CDR1 MNHEY, CDR2 SMNVEV (reference sequence). V was cut by 3 bases and J by 6 bases, with 18 bases left in between. This CDR3 comprises 15 residues. CDR3 residues: CASSFSGRSLGEQYF. Written as DNA, the CDR3 is TGTGCCAGCAGTTTCTCGGGCCGATCCCTCGGCGAGCAGTACTTC.

This clonotype was detected a few times. This chain uses TRBV29-1 with TRBJ2-5; D is possibly TRBD2 (7 bases). The CDR3 runs 13 residues. V lost 2 bases and J 6 bases, leaving 13 bases between the germline ends. The germline gives CDR1 SQVTM, CDR2 ANQGSEA. CDR3 protein: CSVERGAEKTQYF. As DNA, the CDR3 is TGCAGCGTTGAACGGGGGGCGGAAAAGACCCAGTACTTC. Based on the CDR3 plus reference TRBV29-1 and TRBJ2-5, the full variable domain is SAVISQKPSRDICQRGTSLTIQCQVDSQVTMMFWYRQQPGQSLTLIATANQGSEATYESGFVIDKFPISRPNLTFSTLTVSNMSPEDSSIYLCSVERGAEKTQYFGPGTRLLVL.

The CDR3 loop is CASNPRGYQPQHF. The CDR3 DNA follows: TGTGCCAGCAACCCCCGGGGATATCAGCCCCAGCATTTT. The rearrangement joins TRBV6-5 to TRBJ1-5; D gene ambiguous. Germline assignment: CDR1 MNHEY and CDR2 SVGAGI. Between the trimmed V and J ends, which lost 7 bases and 5 bases, there was a span of 12 bases. The CDR3 loop spans 13 amino acids.

The chain recombines TRBV3-1 with TRBJ1-2; unclear D gene. This CDR3 has 13 amino acids. V was shortened by 1 base and J by 12 bases, with 15 bases between the two germline ends. Germline lookup yields CDR1 LGHDT and CDR2 YNNKEL (reference sequence). As DNA, the CDR3 is TGTGCCAGCAGCCAAGGGCGGGGTACGACGAACACCTTC. Its translation: CASSQGRGTTNTF.

The chain has TRBV29-1 and TRBJ2-1; 14 bases fit TRBD2. Trimming removed 0 bases from V and 4 bases from J; junction bases left unmatched: 5. The CDR3 is made up of 17 amino acids. Germline assignment: CDR1 SQVTM and CDR2 ANQGSEA. DNA of the CDR3: TGCAGCGTTGAAGATCGGACTAGCGGGAGGACTTACAATGAGCAGTTCTTC. Translated: CSVEDRTSGRTYNEQFF.

The V and J genes are TRBV7-9 and TRBJ2-7, with unresolved D. Between the trimmed V and J ends, which lost 6 bases and 2 bases, there was a span of 20 bases. The CDR3 runs 16 residues. CDR1 and CDR2 from the germline V gene are SEHNR and FQNEAQ (reference sequence). The DNA for the CDR3 is TGTGCCAGCAGTGCGAGACACCTTACCGAACCCTACGAGCAGTACTTC. Protein product: CASSARHLTEPYEQYF.

The sample holds one count of this clonotype. The chain couples TRBV25-1 to TRBJ2-7; 8 positions agree with TRBD1. The junction had 7 bases not matched to a gene; V was cut back by 1 base and J by 2 bases. CDR3 length: 16 amino acids. Looked up from germline, CDR1 is MGHDK and CDR2 is SYGVNS. The CDR3 DNA sequence: TGTGCCAGCAGTGAATCGGGCAGGGGGCGAACCTACGAGCAGTACTTC. Its protein is CASSESGRGRTYEQYF.